These 26 T cell receptor beta chains were all obtained from the same sample, sequenced in a study of regulatory T cells in long-lasting Graves disease. Assembly of TCR beta libraries relied on iRepertoire HTBI primers together with Arm-PCR of CDR3 regions. TCRdb recomputed calls from the multiplex PCR reads with MiXCR, one row per CDR3 protein. Here the sample spans hundreds of thousands of distinct CDR3 sequences, approximately 15% being singletons. Time point indicated: newly diagnosed GD, antithyroid drugs for less than 3 months. Scientists built the TCR library using RNA that was extracted from PBMCs. This sample was shared with a second study, whose subject was T cells in Graves' hyperthyroidism and ophthalmopathy.

This specimen consisted of peripheral blood mononuclear cells (PBMCs), obtained at new diagnosis, from a patient treated with antithyroid drugs. These receptors all come from a woman under 40 with Graves disease.

This clonotype has more than one count but fewer than ten. The chain is built from TRBV19 and TRBJ2-2, with 7 bases identical to TRBD2. Germline CDR1 LNHDA, CDR2 SQIVND (reference sequence). This CDR3 is 17 amino acids long. V shed 3 bases and J 3 bases; nucleotides not matched to a gene: 10. CDR3 region: CASSISRGRWDTGELFF. The CDR3 region has the DNA TGTGCCAGTAGTATTTCCCGCGGGAGATGGGACACCGGGGAGCTGTTTTTT.

This clonotype was detected a few times. The chain links TRBV27 to TRBJ2-1; D might be TRBD2 (5 bases). CDR3 length: 18 amino acids. Germline assignment: CDR1 MNHEY and CDR2 SMNVEV (reference sequence). V lost 5 bases to trimming and J lost 2 bases, with 22 bases between them. CDR3 in DNA: TGTGCCAGCAGTATGCCCATACTAGGGCCCTTAGCCTACAATGAGCAGTTCTTC. It yields the protein CASSMPILGPLAYNEQFF.

The chain joins TRBV20-1 to TRBJ1-1, with 12 bases fitting TRBD1. Looked up from germline, CDR1 is DFQATT and CDR2 is SNEGSKA (reference sequence). V was clipped by 3 bases and J by 4 bases; unmatched bases: 6. This CDR3 contains 15 residues. CDR3 coding DNA: TGCAGTGCTAGTGGGACAGGGGGCATAAGCACTGAAGCTTTCTTT. Translated: CSASGTGGISTEAFF.

V and J are TRBV6-5 and TRBJ1-1, with D perhaps matching TRBD1 (6 bases). The CDR3 sequence is 14 residues long. CDR1 and CDR2 from the germline V gene are MNHEY and SVGAGI. V was shortened by 4 bases and J by 5 bases, with 14 bases between the two germline ends. For the CDR3, the DNA is TGTGCCAGCAGTTCACTACAGGGATCAACTGAAGCTTTCTTT. Protein: CASSSLQGSTEAFF.

This clonotype was seen a handful of times. V is TRBV19 and J is TRBJ2-1; weak D call: TRBD2 (6 bases). CDR3 length: 15 residues. CDR1 and CDR2 from the germline V gene are LNHDA and SQIVND (reference sequence). Trimming cost V 3 bases and J 4 bases, with 13 bases left between them. CDR3 sequence reads: CASSIPLALYNEQFF. The DNA of the CDR3 is TGTGCCAGTAGTATCCCCCTAGCGTTGTACAATGAGCAGTTCTTC.

This clonotype was seen many times. The chain uses TRBV20-1 and TRBJ1-6; TRBD1 matches at 9 bases. The CDR3 loop spans 14 amino acids. V was pared by 2 bases and J by 5 bases, with 1 base of the junction left unmatched. Germline V gene data show CDR1 as DFQATT and CDR2 as SNEGSKA (reference sequence). This CDR3 reads CSARRTGDNSPLHF. The CDR3 region has the DNA TGCAGTGCTAGAAGGACAGGGGATAATTCACCCCTCCACTTT.

This clonotype showed up many times. The rearrangement links TRBV28 to TRBJ1-5, with a possible D match to TRBD1 (6 bases). Germline V gene sequence: CDR1 MDHEN, CDR2 SYDVKM. The CDR3 consists of 16 residues. Trimming shortened V by 3 bases and J by 0 bases, and 12 bases separated the two germline ends. DNA of the CDR3: TGTGCCAGCAGTTTGGGGGAGGGGGTTAGCAATCAGCCCCAGCATTTT. It is translated as CASSLGEGVSNQPQHF.

This clonotype was picked up many times. This chain connects TRBV7-9 to TRBJ1-2; D uncertain. The germline V and J ends were trimmed by 6 bases and 6 bases, with 11 bases remaining between them. The CDR3 length is 12 residues. Looked up from germline, CDR1 is SEHNR and CDR2 is FQNEAQ (reference sequence). CDR3 sequence: CASRGGLDGYTF. The CDR3 DNA reads as TGTGCCAGCAGAGGCGGGCTCGATGGCTACACCTTC.

V is TRBV2 and J is TRBJ1-4; 11 bases align to TRBD1. Germline values: CDR1 SNHLY, CDR2 FYNNEI. The CDR3 contains 15 residues. After removal of 7 bases from V and 7 bases from J, the junction contained 8 bases not matched to a gene. The CDR3 nucleotides read TGTGCCAGCAACCGGGGGGGACAGGGGGGTGAAAAACTGTTTTTT. Its protein is CASNRGGQGGEKLFF.

In this sample, this clonotype turned up many times. V and J are TRBV28 and TRBJ1-1; 9 positions agree with TRBD1. V was pared by 4 bases and J by 5 bases, with 11 bases of the junction left unmatched. The CDR3 has 16 amino acids. From germline, CDR1 is MDHEN and CDR2 SYDVKM. Written as DNA, the CDR3 is TGTGCCAGCAGTTCCGGGACAGGGATGGGGGTAACTGAAGCTTTCTTT. This gives the protein CASSSGTGMGVTEAFF.

A note on this clonotype: This may be a read error, as it is one base from a much larger clone. V and J are TRBV6-2 or TRBV6-3 and TRBJ1-2; D is unresolved. CDR1 and CDR2 from the germline V gene are MNHEY and SVGEGT. V lost 2 bases and J lost 2, with 12 bases in between. CDR3 length: 15 amino acids. The CDR3 DNA sequence: TGTGCCAGCAGTTACGGAGGCAGGATGAACTATGGCTACACCTTC. Translated, it gives CASSYGGRMNYGYTF.

This clonotype was observed a handful of times. A much larger clone differs by one base, so this may be a read error. This likely comes from a read error, as the CDR3 has no conserved phenylalanine or tryptophan at its end. The V call is TRBV2, the J call TRBJ2-3; D is possibly TRBD1 or TRBD2 (5 bases each). Germline lookup yields CDR1 SNHLY and CDR2 FYNNEI. V was cut by 5 bases and J by 5 bases, with 20 bases left in between. This CDR3 spans 16 amino acids. CDR3 in DNA: TGTGCCAGCAGTCAGTCAGGGACCCTCAACCAAGATACGCAGTATCTT. Protein sequence: CASSQSGTLNQDTQYL.

This clonotype was seen a few times. The V call is TRBV5-8, the J call TRBJ2-3; TRBD2 is a possible D gene (6 bases). The V end was cut by 0 bases, the J end by 2 bases, with 13 bases between. Germline loops: CDR1 SGHTS, CDR2 YDEGEE. CDR3 size: 16 residues. CDR3 DNA: TGTGCCAGCAGCTTGGGACTAGTCGGGACCACAGATACGCAGTATTTT. It specifies CASSLGLVGTTDTQYF.

There are many counts of this clonotype. The V gene is TRBV7-8, the J gene TRBJ2-3; no clear D gene. The germline V and J ends were trimmed by 5 bases and 4 bases, with 10 bases remaining between them. From germline, CDR1 is SGHVS and CDR2 FQNEAQ. The CDR3 has 13 residues. The CDR3 region is CASSHGEADTQYF. CDR3 DNA sequence: TGTGCCAGCAGCCACGGCGAGGCAGATACGCAGTATTTT.

V and J are TRBV20-1 and TRBJ2-7; 12 positions match TRBD2. With 3 bases clipped from V and 0 bases from J, the junction kept 3 bases outside the gene matches. This CDR3 spans 15 amino acids. The germline gives CDR1 DFQATT, CDR2 SNEGSKA (reference sequence). CDR3 amino acids: CSASGLAGISYEQYF. The CDR3 DNA sequence: TGCAGTGCTAGCGGACTAGCGGGAATCTCCTACGAGCAGTACTTC.

This clonotype came up many times. The CDR3 DNA follows: TGCAGTGCTAGTTCGGGAAACCAAATACCTTCAGTATCTCCCAATGAGCAGTTCTTC. Amino acid sequence: CSASSGNQIPSVSPNEQFF. The chain uses TRBV20-1 and TRBJ2-1, with a tentative D call TRBD2 (5 bases). The CDR3 runs to 19 residues. Trimming removed 3 bases at V and 6 bases at J, with 30 bases between. CDR1 is DFQATT, CDR2 SNEGSKA, per germline (reference sequence).

Ten or more counts support this clonotype. This chain joins TRBV2 and TRBJ2-2; 7 nucleotides align to TRBD1. The CDR3 has 15 residues. From germline, CDR1 is SNHLY and CDR2 FYNNEI. After removal of 6 bases from V and 0 bases from J, the junction contained 4 bases not matched to a gene. For the CDR3, the DNA is TGTGCCAGCAGGACAGGGAAATCGAACACCGGGGAGCTGTTTTTT. Amino acid sequence: CASRTGKSNTGELFF.

This clonotype was seen repeatedly, ten times or more. V is TRBV6-1 and J is TRBJ2-2; D not certain. CDR1 is MNHNS and CDR2 is SASEGT in the germline V gene. V dropped 6 bases and J dropped 4 bases, with 12 bases sitting between them. The CDR3 totals 14 residues. The CDR3 bases are TGTGCCAGCAGCAAAGGACCTACCACCGGGGAGCTGTTTTTT. Protein sequence: CASSKGPTTGELFF.

This clonotype showed up just a few times. One junction end does not reproduce the germline sequence, and a read error may be involved. This rearrangement joins TRBV7-9 to TRBJ2-1; TRBD2 agrees at 7 bases. Germline-derived CDR1 and CDR2 are SEHNR and FQNEAQ (reference sequence). The CDR3 is 21 amino acids. CDR3 DNA sequence: TGTGCCAGCAGCTCCCGAGGTAATAGACTAGCCTCATCCCCCTCCAACAATGAGCAGTTCTTC. This codes for CASSSRGNRLASSPSNNEQFF.

This clonotype was observed at least ten times. The chain uses TRBV29-1 and TRBJ2-3; 7 bases align to TRBD2. There are 13 residues in the CDR3. The J segment lost 3 bases and the V segment lost 5 bases, leaving 5 bases of the junction unmatched. Germline V gene lookup returns CDR1 SQVTM and CDR2 ANQGSEA. This chain's CDR3 is CSVRSGNTDTQYF. In nucleotides, the CDR3 is TGCAGCGTTCGGAGCGGGAATACAGATACGCAGTATTTT.

This clonotype was counted many times. The chain carries TRBV12-3 or TRBV12-4 and TRBJ2-3; 9 positions agree with TRBD1. Trimming at V came to 5 bases and at J to 5 bases, leaving 8 bases not matched to a gene. CDR3 size: 15 residues. The CDR3 sequence is CASSRLGTGRDTQYF. DNA for the CDR3: TGTGCCAGCAGTCGGCTAGGGACAGGGCGAGATACGCAGTATTTT.

This clonotype was counted many times. V gene TRBV15 combines with J gene TRBJ1-1; no reliable D call. The CDR3 spans 13 residues. Trimming took off 8 bases at V and 6 bases at J, with 16 bases between the two ends. Germline-derived CDR1 and CDR2 are LNHNV and YYDKDF (reference sequence). CDR3 in amino acids: CATSQKGFAEAFF. CDR3 DNA sequence: TGTGCCACCTCTCAGAAAGGGTTCGCTGAAGCTTTCTTT.

In its sample, this clonotype was seen a few times. V and J are TRBV19 and TRBJ2-1; possibly TRBD1 for D (5 bases). The germline gives CDR1 LNHDA, CDR2 SQIVND (reference sequence). V was pared by 5 bases and J by 2 bases, with 13 bases between. The CDR3 sequence is 15 residues long. Written as DNA, the CDR3 is TGTGCCAGTAGTGCAGACAGTGGGACCTACAATGAGCAGTTCTTC. Protein product: CASSADSGTYNEQFF. Supplemented by reference TRBV19 and TRBJ2-1, the full variable domain reads DGGITQSPKYLFRKEGQNVTLSCEQNLNHDAMYWYRQDPGQGLRLIYYSQIVNDFQKGDIAEGYSVSREKKESFPLTVTSAQKNPTAFYLCASSADSGTYNEQFFGPGTRLTVL.

This clonotype has at least ten counts. This rearrangement joins TRBV2 to TRBJ1-2; 7 nucleotides align to TRBD1. V lost 3 bases to trimming and J lost 3 bases; unmatched junction nucleotides: 7. The CDR3 is 15 residues long. CDR1 and CDR2 (germline): SNHLY, FYNNEI. The CDR3 region is CASSDLTGAYYGYTF. CDR3 sequence (DNA): TGTGCCAGCAGTGATTTAACAGGGGCCTACTATGGCTACACCTTC.

Many counts were recorded for this clonotype. The chain is built from TRBV2 and TRBJ1-5; 7 bases are a match to TRBD1. Germline V gene lookup returns CDR1 SNHLY and CDR2 FYNNEI. This CDR3 spans 14 amino acids. V gave up 5 bases and J gave up 7 bases; unmatched junction bases: 8. DNA for the CDR3: TGTGCCAGCAGTTCGATTAGGGGGCGGCAGCCCCAGCATTTT. It specifies CASSSIRGRQPQHF.

The V gene is TRBV25-1, the J gene TRBJ2-7; D gene uncertain. CDR1 and CDR2 from the germline V gene are MGHDK and SYGVNS. The CDR3 runs to 12 residues. The germline V and J ends were trimmed by 2 bases and 4 bases, with 6 bases remaining between them. The CDR3 here is CASSEGEYEQYF. CDR3 bases: TGTGCCAGCAGTGAAGGGGAATACGAGCAGTACTTC.